This T cell receptor beta chain was sequenced in a study of patients and donors after allogeneic stem cell transplantation (dated by TCRdb to about 2020). To note about this clonotype: Its specific antigen is unknown. The record has no base qualities; no much larger clone is one base away.

V is reduced by 0 bases and J by 0 bases, leaving a spacing of 6 bases between them. From the cysteine through the phenylalanine, the CDR3 covers 13 amino acids. The retained sequence is limited to the CDR3, 39 bases, with the frame set at the first base. CDR1 and CDR2, looked up from the germline V gene (reference sequence), are DFQATT and SNEGSKA. Libraries were prepared through RT-PCR. These reads were obtained on a NextSeq 550. The public reads were reanalyzed by TCRdb: fastp trimming at Q25, MiXCR alignment, in-frame beta chains only. Under each unique CDR3 protein, matching rows form one entry showing the most common genes and DNA. This sample gives roughly 940,000 distinct CDR3 sequences in total; roughly 18% of them show up just once. Clones ranked in the top ten supply 5.5% to 6.5% of the sample.

The sequence was collected from a human donor who was either an allogeneic HSCT recipient or a stem cell or donor lymphocyte infusion donor (not recorded which). It is not recorded whose cells these are; they may come from a transplant donor. Sequenced sample: blood, either unsorted or a sorted T cell fraction (not recorded which). The sequence joins TRBV20-1 to TRBJ2-7; the D gene remains uncertain. The DNA sequence is given as TGCAGTGCTAGAGATACAGACTCCTACGAGCAGTACTTC. Translated, this is CSARDTDSYEQYF.